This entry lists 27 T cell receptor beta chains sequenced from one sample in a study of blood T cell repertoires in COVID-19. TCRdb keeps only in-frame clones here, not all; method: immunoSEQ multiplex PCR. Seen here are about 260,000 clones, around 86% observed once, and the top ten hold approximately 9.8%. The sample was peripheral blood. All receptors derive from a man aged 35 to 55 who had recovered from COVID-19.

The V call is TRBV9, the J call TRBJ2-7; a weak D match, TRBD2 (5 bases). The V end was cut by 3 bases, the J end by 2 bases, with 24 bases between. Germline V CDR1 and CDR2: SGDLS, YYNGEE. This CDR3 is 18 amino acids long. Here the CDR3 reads CASSAPTGKSPSAYEQYF. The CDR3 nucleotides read TGTGCCAGCAGCGCCCCTACGGGGAAGTCCCCCAGCGCCTACGAGCAGTACTTC.

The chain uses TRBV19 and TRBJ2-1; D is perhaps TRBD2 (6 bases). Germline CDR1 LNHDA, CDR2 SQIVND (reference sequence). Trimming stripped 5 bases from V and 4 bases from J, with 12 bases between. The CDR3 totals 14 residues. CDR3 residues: CASSLRDFYNEQFF. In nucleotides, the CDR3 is TGTGCCAGTAGTCTAAGGGACTTTTACAATGAGCAGTTCTTC.

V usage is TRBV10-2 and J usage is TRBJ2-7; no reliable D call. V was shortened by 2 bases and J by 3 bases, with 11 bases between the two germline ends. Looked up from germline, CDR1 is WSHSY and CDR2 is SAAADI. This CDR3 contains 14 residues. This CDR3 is CASSEGRPSYEQYF. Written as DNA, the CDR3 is TGCGCCAGCAGTGAGGGCAGACCTAGCTACGAGCAGTACTTC.

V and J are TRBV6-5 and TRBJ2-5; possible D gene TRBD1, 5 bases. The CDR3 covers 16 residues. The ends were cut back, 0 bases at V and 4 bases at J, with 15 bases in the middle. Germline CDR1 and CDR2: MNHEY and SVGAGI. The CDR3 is CASSYSNFFQGETQYF. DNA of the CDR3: TGTGCCAGCAGTTACTCGAACTTTTTCCAGGGAGAGACCCAGTACTTC.

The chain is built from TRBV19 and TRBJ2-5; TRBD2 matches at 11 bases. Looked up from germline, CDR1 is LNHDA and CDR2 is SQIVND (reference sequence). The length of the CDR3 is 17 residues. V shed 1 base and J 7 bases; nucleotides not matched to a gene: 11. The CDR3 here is CASSIVTSGAGYGTQYF. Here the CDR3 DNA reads TGTGCCAGTAGTATAGTGACTAGCGGGGCGGGGTATGGGACCCAGTACTTC.

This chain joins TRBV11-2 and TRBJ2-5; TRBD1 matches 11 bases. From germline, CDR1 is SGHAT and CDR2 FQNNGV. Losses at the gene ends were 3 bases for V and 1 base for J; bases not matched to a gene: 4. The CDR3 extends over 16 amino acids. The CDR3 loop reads CASSLGTGGFQETQYF. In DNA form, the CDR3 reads TGTGCCAGCAGCTTGGGGACAGGGGGTTTCCAAGAGACCCAGTACTTC.

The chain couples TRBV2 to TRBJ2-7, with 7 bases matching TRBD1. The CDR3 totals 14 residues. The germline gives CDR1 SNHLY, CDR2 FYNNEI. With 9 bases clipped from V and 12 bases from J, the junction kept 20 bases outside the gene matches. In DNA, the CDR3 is TGTGCCAGGGCCCCGACAGGGTTTATAGACAAATGGTACTTC. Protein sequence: CARAPTGFIDKWYF.

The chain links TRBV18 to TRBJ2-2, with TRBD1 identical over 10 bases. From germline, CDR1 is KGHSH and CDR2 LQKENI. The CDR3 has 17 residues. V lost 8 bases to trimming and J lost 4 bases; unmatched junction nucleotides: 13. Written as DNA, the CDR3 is TGTGCCAGCGTACTCACAGCCGGGACAGGGGCCACCGGGGAGCTGTTTTTT. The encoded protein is CASVLTAGTGATGELFF.

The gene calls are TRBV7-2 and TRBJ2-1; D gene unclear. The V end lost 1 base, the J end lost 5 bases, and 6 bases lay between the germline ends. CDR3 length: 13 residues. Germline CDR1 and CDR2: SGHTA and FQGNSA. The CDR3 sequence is CASSLVRDNEQFF. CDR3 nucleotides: TGTGCCAGCAGCTTAGTGCGCGACAATGAGCAGTTCTTC.

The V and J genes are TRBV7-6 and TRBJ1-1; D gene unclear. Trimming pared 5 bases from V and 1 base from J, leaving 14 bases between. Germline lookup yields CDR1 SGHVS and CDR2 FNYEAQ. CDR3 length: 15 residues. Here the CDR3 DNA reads TGTGCCAGCAGCCAAAACATCGAGCGGAACACTGAAGCTTTCTTT. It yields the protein CASSQNIERNTEAFF.

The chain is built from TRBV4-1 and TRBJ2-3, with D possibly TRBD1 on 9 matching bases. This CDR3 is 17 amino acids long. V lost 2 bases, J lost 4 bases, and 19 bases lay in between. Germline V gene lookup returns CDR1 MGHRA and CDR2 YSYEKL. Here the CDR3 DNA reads TGCGCCAGCAGCCAACCCCGGGGGGGACAGGGTCCAGATACGCAGTATTTT. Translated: CASSQPRGGQGPDTQYF.

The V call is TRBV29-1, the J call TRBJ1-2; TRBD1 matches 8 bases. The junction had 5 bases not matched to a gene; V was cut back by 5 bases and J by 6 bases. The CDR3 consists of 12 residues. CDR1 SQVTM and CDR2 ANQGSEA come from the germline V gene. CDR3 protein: CSVTDRGHGYTF. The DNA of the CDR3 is TGCAGCGTTACAGACAGGGGCCATGGCTACACCTTC.

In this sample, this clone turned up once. This chain's CDR3 is CASSFRRGANEQFF. Written as DNA, the CDR3 is TGTGCCAGCAGTTTCAGACGGGGGGCCAATGAGCAGTTCTTC. The gene calls are TRBV27 and TRBJ2-1; tentatively, D is TRBD2 (7 bases). CDR3 size: 14 residues. Germline loops: CDR1 MNHEY, CDR2 SMNVEV (reference sequence). V was trimmed by 3 bases and J by 6 bases, leaving 12 bases between them.

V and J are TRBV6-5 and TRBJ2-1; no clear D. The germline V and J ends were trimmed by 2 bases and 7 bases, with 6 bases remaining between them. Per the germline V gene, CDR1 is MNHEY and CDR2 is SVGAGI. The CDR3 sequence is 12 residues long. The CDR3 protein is CASSYERNEQFF. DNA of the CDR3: TGTGCCAGCAGTTACGAGAGGAATGAGCAGTTCTTC.

The CDR3 DNA reads as TGTGCCAGTAGTCCTCCGGCGACAGGGGGTCTCGGAAATCAGCCCCAGCATTTT. This encodes CASSPPATGGLGNQPQHF. This rearrangement joins TRBV19 to TRBJ1-5; TRBD1 matches 9 bases. CDR3 length: 18 residues. Germline V gene data show CDR1 as LNHDA and CDR2 as SQIVND (reference sequence). J gave up 4 bases and V 5 bases, and 15 bases lay outside the gene matches. Full variable domain (rest looked up from reference TRBV19 and TRBJ1-5): DGGITQSPKYLFRKEGQNVTLSCEQNLNHDAMYWYRQDPGQGLRLIYYSQIVNDFQKGDIAEGYSVSREKKESFPLTVTSAQKNPTAFYLCASSPPATGGLGNQPQHFGDGTRLSIL.

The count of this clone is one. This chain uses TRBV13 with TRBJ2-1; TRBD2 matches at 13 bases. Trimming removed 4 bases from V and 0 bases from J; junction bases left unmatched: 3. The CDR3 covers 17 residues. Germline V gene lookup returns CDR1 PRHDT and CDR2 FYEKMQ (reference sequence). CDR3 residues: CASSSRTSGSSYNEQFF. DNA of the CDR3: TGTGCCAGCAGCTCGCGGACTAGCGGGAGCTCCTACAATGAGCAGTTCTTC.

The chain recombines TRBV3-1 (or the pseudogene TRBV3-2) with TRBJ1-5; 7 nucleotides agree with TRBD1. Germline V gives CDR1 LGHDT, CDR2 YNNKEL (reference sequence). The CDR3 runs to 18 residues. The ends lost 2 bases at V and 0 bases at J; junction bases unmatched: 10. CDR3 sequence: CASSQSPPTGNSNQPQHF. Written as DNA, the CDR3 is TGTGCCAGCAGCCAATCTCCCCCGACAGGGAATAGCAATCAGCCCCAGCATTTT.

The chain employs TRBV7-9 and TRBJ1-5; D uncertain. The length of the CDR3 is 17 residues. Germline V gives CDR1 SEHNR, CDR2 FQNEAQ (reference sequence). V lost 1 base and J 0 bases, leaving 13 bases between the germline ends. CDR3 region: CASSLVHKRVSNQPQHF. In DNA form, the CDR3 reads TGTGCCAGCAGCTTAGTTCACAAGCGGGTTAGCAATCAGCCCCAGCATTTT.

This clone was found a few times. CDR3 DNA: TGTGCCAGCAGCTTCGGGACAGGGGCCTACGAGCAGTACTTC. It yields the protein CASSFGTGAYEQYF. J is TRBJ2-7 and V is TRBV5-4, with 10 bases fitting TRBD1. V shed 2 bases and J 2 bases; nucleotides not matched to a gene: 1. The CDR3 covers 14 residues. CDR1 and CDR2 (germline): SGHNT, YYREEE (reference sequence).

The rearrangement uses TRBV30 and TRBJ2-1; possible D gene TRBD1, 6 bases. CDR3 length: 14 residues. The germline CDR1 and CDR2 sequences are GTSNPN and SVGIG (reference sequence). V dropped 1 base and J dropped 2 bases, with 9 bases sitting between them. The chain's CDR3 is CAWSGGQPYNEQFF. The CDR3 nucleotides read TGTGCCTGGAGTGGGGGGCAACCCTACAATGAGCAGTTCTTC.

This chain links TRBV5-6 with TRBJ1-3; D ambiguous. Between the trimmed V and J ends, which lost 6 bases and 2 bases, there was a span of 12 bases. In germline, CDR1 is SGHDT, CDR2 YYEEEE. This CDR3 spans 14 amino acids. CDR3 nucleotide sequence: TGTGCCAGCACCTCCCGGAGGGCTGGAAACACCATATATTTT. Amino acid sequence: CASTSRRAGNTIYF. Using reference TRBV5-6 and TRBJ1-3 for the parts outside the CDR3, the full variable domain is DAGVTQSPTHLIKTRGQQVTLRCSPKSGHDTVSWYQQALGQGPQFIFQYYEEEERQRGNFPDRFSGHQFPNYSSELNVNALLLGDSALYLCASTSRRAGNTIYFGEGSWLTVV.

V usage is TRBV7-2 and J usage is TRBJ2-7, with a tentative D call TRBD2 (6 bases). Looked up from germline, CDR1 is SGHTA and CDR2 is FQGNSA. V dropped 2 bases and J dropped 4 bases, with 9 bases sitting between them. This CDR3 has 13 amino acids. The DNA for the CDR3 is TGTGCCAGCAGCTTACAGCGGGTTTACGAGCAGTACTTC. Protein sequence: CASSLQRVYEQYF. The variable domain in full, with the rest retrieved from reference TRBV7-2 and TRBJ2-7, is GAGVSQSPSNKVTEKGKDVELRCDPISGHTALYWYRQSLGQGLEFLIYFQGNSAPDKSGLPSDRFSAERTGGSVSTLTIQRTQQEDSAVYLCASSLQRVYEQYFGPGTRLTVT.

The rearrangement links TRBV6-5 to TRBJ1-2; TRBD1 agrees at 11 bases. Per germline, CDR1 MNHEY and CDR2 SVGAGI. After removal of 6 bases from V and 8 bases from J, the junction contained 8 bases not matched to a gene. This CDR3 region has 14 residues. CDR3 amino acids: CASRPGQGAPGYTF. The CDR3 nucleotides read TGTGCCAGCAGACCAGGACAGGGGGCGCCAGGCTACACCTTC.

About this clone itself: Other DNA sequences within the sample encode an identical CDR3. CDR3 loop: CASSRLAGGYEQYF. The CDR3 bases are TGTGCCAGCAGCCGACTAGCGGGGGGCTACGAGCAGTACTTC. This rearrangement joins TRBV2 to TRBJ2-7, with 13 bases matching TRBD2. This CDR3 contains 14 residues. V shed 6 bases and J 3 bases; nucleotides not matched to a gene: 2. CDR1 and CDR2 (germline): SNHLY, FYNNEI.

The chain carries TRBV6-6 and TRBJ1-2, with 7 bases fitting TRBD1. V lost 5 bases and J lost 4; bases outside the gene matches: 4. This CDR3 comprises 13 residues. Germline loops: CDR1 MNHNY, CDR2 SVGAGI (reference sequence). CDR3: CASSEGQLYGYTF. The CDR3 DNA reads TGTGCCAGCAGTGAGGGACAGCTCTATGGCTACACCTTC.

The CDR3 nucleotides read TGTGCCAGCAGTGAAGCGCTTAGGACAGGGTTGCGTGGCTACACCTTC. As protein: CASSEALRTGLRGYTF. The genes are TRBV6-1 and TRBJ1-2; 8 nucleotides agree with TRBD1. V was clipped by 0 bases and J by 7 bases; unmatched bases: 10. The length of the CDR3 is 16 residues. Germline CDR1 is MNHNS and CDR2 is SASEGT.

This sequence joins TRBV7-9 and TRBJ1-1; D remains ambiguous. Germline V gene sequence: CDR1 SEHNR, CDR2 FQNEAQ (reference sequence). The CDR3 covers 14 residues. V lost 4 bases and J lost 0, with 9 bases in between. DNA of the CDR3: TGTGCCAGCAGCTACGGGAGGGTGAACACTGAAGCTTTCTTT. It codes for CASSYGRVNTEAFF.